This is a list of T cell receptor beta chains from one sample in a study of T cell responses to AZD1222 COVID-19 vaccine. Profiled with immunoSEQ multiplex PCR; TCRdb holds only in-frame clones, not every one. The sample lists 150,000 to 200,000 clones; approximately 92% were seen once. The input for sequencing was peripheral blood, taken on day 0 of AZD1222 vaccination. The receptors shown here come from an adult in good health. The CDR3 runs from the conserved cysteine through the conserved F or W. D genes are given only for firm matches. Expanded clones are given a class, and other clones once, few, many or no size at all.

CDR3 protein: CATSDRSGRSSYNEQFF
CDR3 DNA: TGTGCCACCAGTGACCGTAGCGGGAGGAGCTCCTACAATGAGCAGTTCTTC
V gene: TRBV24-1
J gene: TRBJ2-1
D gene: TRBD2
clone size: -

CDR3 protein: CASSELTDNSPLHF
CDR3 DNA: TGTGCCAGCAGTGAACTTACAGATAATTCACCCCTCCACTTT
V gene: TRBV2
J gene: TRBJ1-6
D gene: -
clone size: -

CDR3 protein: CASSQGGTEAFF
CDR3 DNA: TGTGCCAGCAGCCAAGGGGGCACTGAAGCTTTCTTT
V gene: TRBV7-9
J gene: TRBJ1-1
D gene: -
clone size: -

CDR3 protein: CATSRGTGRGINTEAFF
CDR3 DNA: TGTGCCACCAGCAGAGGGACAGGGCGTGGGATTAACACTGAAGCTTTCTTT
V gene: TRBV15
J gene: TRBJ1-1
D gene: TRBD1
clone size: -

CDR3 protein: CASSNDRGGTGELFF
CDR3 DNA: TGTGCCAGCAGCAATGACAGGGGGGGCACCGGGGAGCTGTTTTTT
V gene: TRBV5-4
J gene: TRBJ2-2
D gene: TRBD1
clone size: -

CDR3 protein: CASSPGTGDYEQFF
CDR3 DNA: TGTGCCAGCAGCCCGGGGACAGGGGACTATGAGCAGTTCTTC
V gene: TRBV7-2
J gene: TRBJ2-1
D gene: TRBD1
clone size: -

CDR3 protein: CAITDATDTQYF
CDR3 DNA: TGTGCCATCACCGACGCCACAGATACGCAGTATTTT
V gene: TRBV10-3
J gene: TRBJ2-3
D gene: -
clone size: -

CDR3 protein: CASSERSHSGNTIYF
CDR3 DNA: TGTGCCAGCAGTGAAAGAAGTCACTCTGGAAACACCATATATTTT
V gene: TRBV2
J gene: TRBJ1-3
D gene: -
clone size: -

CDR3 protein: CASSLAGIPNIQYF
CDR3 DNA: TGTGCCAGCAGTTTAGCCGGGATCCCAAACATTCAGTACTTC
V gene: TRBV27
J gene: TRBJ2-4
D gene: -
clone size: -

CDR3 protein: CASSSPASSYNEQFF
CDR3 DNA: TGTGCCAGCAGTTCCCCCGCCAGCTCCTACAATGAGCAGTTCTTC
V gene: TRBV27
J gene: TRBJ2-1
D gene: -
clone size: -

CDR3 protein: CASSLAQGGEQFF
CDR3 DNA: TGTGCCAGCAGCTTAGCACAGGGAGGTGAGCAGTTCTTC
V gene: TRBV11-2
J gene: TRBJ2-1
D gene: -
clone size: -

CDR3 protein: CASSPGRWETQYF
CDR3 DNA: TGTGCCAGCTCACCAGGCAGGTGGGAGACCCAGTACTTC
V gene: TRBV18
J gene: TRBJ2-5
D gene: -
clone size: -

CDR3 protein: CASSLELGTYNEQFF
CDR3 DNA: TGCGCCAGCAGCTTGGAACTGGGGACCTACAATGAGCAGTTCTTC
V gene: TRBV5-1
J gene: TRBJ2-1
D gene: -
clone size: -

CDR3 protein: CASSPRGGLNEQYF
CDR3 DNA: TGTGCCAGCAGCCCCCGTGGGGGGTTAAACGAGCAGTACTTC
V gene: TRBV7-9
J gene: TRBJ2-7
D gene: -
clone size: -

CDR3 protein: CASSPLPSSGNTIYF
CDR3 DNA: TGTGCCAGCAGCCCCCTCCCCAGCTCTGGAAACACCATATATTTT
V gene: TRBV7-2
J gene: TRBJ1-3
D gene: -
clone size: -

CDR3 protein: CASSQELTGQETQYF
CDR3 DNA: TGCGCCAGCAGCCAAGAACTCACAGGACAAGAGACCCAGTACTTC
V gene: TRBV4-3
J gene: TRBJ2-5
D gene: -
clone size: -

CDR3 protein: CAISGLQGPLHF
CDR3 DNA: TGTGCCATCAGTGGGCTACAGGGACCCCTCCACTTT
V gene: TRBV10-3
J gene: TRBJ1-6
D gene: -
clone size: -

CDR3 protein: CASSPGIADTQYF
CDR3 DNA: TGTGCCAGCTCACCAGGGATTGCAGATACGCAGTATTTT
V gene: TRBV18
J gene: TRBJ2-3
D gene: -
clone size: once

CDR3 protein: CASHSATNYGYTF
CDR3 DNA: TGTGCCAGCCACTCCGCGACTAACTATGGCTACACCTTC
V gene: TRBV28
J gene: TRBJ1-2
D gene: -
clone size: -

CDR3 protein: CASRTGDLYEQYF
CDR3 DNA: TGTGCCAGCAGGACAGGGGACCTCTACGAGCAGTACTTC
V gene: TRBV6-5
J gene: TRBJ2-7
D gene: TRBD1
clone size: -

CDR3 protein: CASSQDWGLRPGGQFSGGELFF
CDR3 DNA: TGCGCCAGCAGCCAAGATTGGGGCCTCCGGCCGGGAGGGCAATTTTCGGGCGGGGAGCTGTTTTTT
V gene: TRBV4-1
J gene: TRBJ2-2
D gene: TRBD2
clone size: -

CDR3 protein: CASTETGGEDSPLHF
CDR3 DNA: TGTGCCAGCACCGAGACAGGGGGCGAGGATTCACCCCTCCACTTT
V gene: TRBV2
J gene: TRBJ1-6
D gene: TRBD1
clone size: -

CDR3 protein: CASSKTVGQYF
CDR3 DNA: TGTGCCAGCAGCAAAACGGTAGGGCAGTACTTC
V gene: TRBV12-3/TRBV12-4
J gene: TRBJ2-7
D gene: -
clone size: -

CDR3 protein: CASRGFLYRGRLNEQFF
CDR3 DNA: TGTGCCAGCAGGGGGTTTCTGTATCGGGGGAGGTTAAATGAGCAGTTCTTC
V gene: TRBV28
J gene: TRBJ2-1
D gene: -
clone size: -

CDR3 protein: CASSKQGTLRGNTIYF
CDR3 DNA: TGTGCCAGCAGCAAACAGGGTACGCTCCGGGGAAACACCATATATTTT
V gene: TRBV5-5
J gene: TRBJ1-3
D gene: -
clone size: -

CDR3 protein: CASTPRGLGTDTQYF
CDR3 DNA: TGCGCCAGCACCCCGCGCGGGTTAGGCACAGATACGCAGTATTTT
V gene: TRBV5-1
J gene: TRBJ2-3
D gene: -
clone size: -

CDR3 protein: CASGEGEGLDENIQYF
CDR3 DNA: TGTGCCAGTGGAGAGGGAGAGGGGCTTGACGAAAACATTCAGTACTTC
V gene: TRBV19
J gene: TRBJ2-4
D gene: -
clone size: -

CDR3 protein: CASSSQGLGNSPLHF
CDR3 DNA: TGTGCCAGCAGTTCACAGGGTTTGGGAAATTCACCCCTCCACTTT
V gene: TRBV7-2
J gene: TRBJ1-6
D gene: -
clone size: -

CDR3 protein: CSASAAGSYNEQFF
CDR3 DNA: TGCAGTGCTAGTGCTGCGGGCTCCTACAATGAGCAGTTCTTC
V gene: TRBV20-1
J gene: TRBJ2-1
D gene: -
clone size: -

CDR3 protein: CASRAGGVGNQPQHF
CDR3 DNA: TGTGCCAGTAGAGCCGGCGGGGTCGGCAATCAGCCCCAGCATTTT
V gene: TRBV19
J gene: TRBJ1-5
D gene: -
clone size: -

CDR3 protein: CASSLTRGTEAFF
CDR3 DNA: TGTGCCAGCAGCCTCACCAGGGGAACTGAAGCTTTCTTT
V gene: TRBV7-9
J gene: TRBJ1-1
D gene: -
clone size: -